Given below is one TCR beta chain in context. This entry comes from a study of control samples from healthy donors and cancer patients. TCRdb's table, derived via immunoSEQ multiplex PCR, lists solely in-frame clones and lacks some. This table holds tens of thousands of clones, 94% found once. The germline V and J ends were trimmed by 0 bases and 6 bases, with 12 bases remaining between them. The CDR3 consists of 15 residues. Germline-derived CDR1 and CDR2 are LGHDT and YNNKEL (reference sequence). Sequenced input: blood. The V call is TRBV3-1 (or the pseudogene TRBV3-2), the J call TRBJ2-1; D remains ambiguous. This TCR was sampled from a man younger than 45 in good health. CDR3 bases: TGTGCCAGCAGCCAAGATAGGGCCGGGCTCAATGAGCAGTTCTTC. Translation gives CASSQDRAGLNEQFF.